This TCR beta chain was identified during a study of ipilimumab plus nivolumab after autologous stem cell transplantation. Study at large: Both relapsed and primary refractory DLBCL were included. Study-wide results and limits: TCR repertoire, Treg phenotype and gut microbiota reportedly support more study of this approach.

Ipilimumab, 1 mg/kg, started 14 to 28 days after autologous transplant. Through week 26, nivolumab 3 mg/kg IV was given weeks 1, 4, 7, 10, then biweekly. As for this clone: Antigen unknown.

Sequenced by immunoSEQ multiplex PCR; TCRdb stores in-frame clones only, minus some. Of approximately 80,000 clones listed, 83% were seen once; the top ten hold roughly 2.2%. This CDR3 is 16 amino acids long. Germline V gene lookup returns CDR1 SEHNR and CDR2 FQNEAQ (reference sequence). V was clipped by 0 bases and J by 3 bases, with 12 bases between them. Sequencing used PBMCs, obtained in a trial of ipilimumab plus nivolumab as post-transplant consolidation. J is TRBJ1-3 and V is TRBV7-9; D call uncertain. The receptor was derived from a male donor with diffuse large B-cell lymphoma. The CDR3 DNA is TGTGCCAGCAGCTTAGCCGGGCAGGTTCGTGGAAACACCATATATTTT. Protein: CASSLAGQVRGNTIYF.